Presented here are 31 T cell receptor beta chains from one specimen sequenced in a study of T cells after somatic rescue of genetic block. Method: immunoSEQ multiplex PCR; TCRdb's copy keeps in-frame clones and lacks some. The data show 60,000 to 90,000 clones, with approximately 90% seen just once and 2.8% held by the top ten. Sequences were obtained from peripheral blood mononuclear cells (PBMCs). Receptors were obtained from a man younger than 45.

This rearrangement joins TRBV6-1 to TRBJ1-3; D perhaps matches TRBD1 (5 bases). CDR3 length: 14 amino acids. Trimming pared 8 bases from V and 2 bases from J, leaving 13 bases between. CDR1 is MNHNS, CDR2 SASEGT, per germline. CDR3 residues: CASPVGGAGNTIYF. The CDR3 region has the DNA TGTGCCAGCCCCGTCGGGGGGGCTGGAAACACCATATATTTT.

The V and J genes are TRBV20-1 and TRBJ2-1; no firm D call. Germline V lookup: CDR1 DFQATT, CDR2 SNEGSKA (reference sequence). CDR3 size: 11 residues. V was clipped by 3 bases and J by 10 bases, with 10 bases between them. CDR3 residues: CSASPYSEQFF. The CDR3 DNA reads TGCAGTGCTAGTCCCTACAGCGAGCAGTTCTTC.

The chain joins TRBV5-1 to TRBJ2-7; D remains ambiguous. The CDR3 runs 14 residues. CDR1 and CDR2 (germline): SGHRS, YFSETQ. Trimming took off 0 bases at V and 0 bases at J, with 7 bases between the two ends. Here the CDR3 reads CASSLVVDSYEQYF. As DNA, the CDR3 is TGCGCCAGCAGCTTGGTCGTAGACTCCTACGAGCAGTACTTC.

The V and J genes are TRBV7-3 and TRBJ2-5; weak D call: TRBD2 (7 bases). Deletions cut 0 bases from V and 5 bases from J, with 13 bases between. There are 15 residues in the CDR3. Germline V CDR1 and CDR2: SGHTA, FQGTGA. This chain's CDR3 is CASSLTGGAKETQYF. CDR3 DNA: TGTGCCAGCAGCTTAACTGGGGGGGCGAAGGAGACCCAGTACTTC.

J is TRBJ2-7 and V is TRBV7-9; D perhaps matches TRBD2 (5 bases). V gave up 4 bases and J gave up 4 bases, with 17 bases separating them. CDR1 and CDR2 from the germline V gene are SEHNR and FQNEAQ (reference sequence). This CDR3 is 15 amino acids long. CDR3 sequence reads: CASSSPRGGIYEQYF. CDR3 nucleotide sequence: TGTGCCAGCAGCTCTCCTCGGGGTGGGATATACGAGCAGTACTTC.

The chain couples TRBV4-1 to TRBJ1-1; no reliable D call. This CDR3 has 13 residues. Trimming removed 0 bases at V and 6 bases at J, with 8 bases between. CDR1 is MGHRA and CDR2 is YSYEKL in the germline V gene. The CDR3 DNA sequence: TGCGCCAGCAGCCAAGAAGCCGCCGCTGAAGCTTTCTTT. It translates to CASSQEAAAEAFF.

The genes are TRBV29-1 and TRBJ2-3; D is possibly TRBD1 (6 bases). V lost 5 bases, J lost 4 bases, and 13 bases lay in between. The germline V gene encodes CDR1 SQVTM and CDR2 ANQGSEA. The CDR3 consists of 13 residues. The CDR3 DNA sequence: TGCAGCGTTTCGAGGACAGATTCAGATACGCAGTATTTT. The encoded protein is CSVSRTDSDTQYF.

This clone showed up just a few times. The CDR3, as DNA: TGTGCCAGCAGCGTAGGGACTACCTCCTACACAGATACGCAGTATTTT. This translates into CASSVGTTSYTDTQYF. The chain combines TRBV9 with TRBJ2-3, with TRBD2 as a possible D gene (6 bases). V was clipped by 0 bases and J by 2 bases, with 13 bases between them. Per germline, CDR1 SGDLS and CDR2 YYNGEE. This CDR3 comprises 16 residues.

CDR3: CASSLGEGSDTEAFF. The CDR3 DNA follows: TGCGCCAGCAGCTTGGGTGAGGGGTCGGACACTGAAGCTTTCTTT. The chain carries TRBV5-1 and TRBJ1-1, with D possibly matching TRBD1 (5 bases). V lost 0 bases and J lost 3, with 12 bases in between. Germline loops: CDR1 SGHRS, CDR2 YFSETQ. CDR3 length: 15 amino acids.

DNA for the CDR3: TGTGCCAGCAGCCAGACTAGCGGGAGGGCCCATGAGCAGTTCTTC. This codes for CASSQTSGRAHEQFF. The V and J genes are TRBV5-6 and TRBJ2-1, with 14 bases aligning to TRBD2. Per the germline V gene, CDR1 is SGHDT and CDR2 is YYEEEE. CDR3 length: 15 residues. V shed 4 bases, J shed 8 bases, and the junction held 5 bases outside the gene matches. Drawing the rest from reference TRBV5-6 and TRBJ2-1, the complete variable domain is DAGVTQSPTHLIKTRGQQVTLRCSPKSGHDTVSWYQQALGQGPQFIFQYYEEEERQRGNFPDRFSGHQFPNYSSELNVNALLLGDSALYLCASSQTSGRAHEQFFGPGTRLTVL.

The chain joins TRBV7-6 to TRBJ2-5; D might be TRBD1 (5 bases). The ends were cut back, 5 bases at V and 3 bases at J, with 13 bases in the middle. Germline lookup yields CDR1 SGHVS and CDR2 FNYEAQ. CDR3 length equals 14 residues. Here the CDR3 reads CASSADTGEETQYF. For the CDR3, the DNA is TGTGCCAGCAGCGCGGATACAGGAGAAGAGACCCAGTACTTC. Combining the CDR3 with reference TRBV7-6 and TRBJ2-5 gives the whole variable domain GAGVSQSPRYKVTKRGQDVALRCDPISGHVSLYWYRQALGQGPEFLTYFNYEAQQDKSGLPNDRFSAERPEGSISTLTIQRTEQRDSAMYRCASSADTGEETQYFGPGTRLLVL.

V is TRBV25-1 and J is TRBJ2-2, with D uncertain. Trimming took off 3 bases at V and 4 bases at J, with 12 bases between the two ends. The germline V gene encodes CDR1 MGHDK and CDR2 SYGVNS. The CDR3 runs to 15 residues. This CDR3 is CASSDYQKGTGELFF. The CDR3 DNA is TGTGCCAGCAGTGATTACCAGAAGGGCACCGGGGAGCTGTTTTTT.

The chain is built from TRBV18 and TRBJ1-4; D ambiguous. The CDR3 totals 16 residues. Looked up from germline, CDR1 is KGHSH and CDR2 is LQKENI. The V and J ends lost 1 base and 4 bases respectively, with 13 bases between them. CDR3 bases: TGTGCCAGCTCACCACTGGACCCTCAGATTAATGAAAAACTGTTTTTT. Residues: CASSPLDPQINEKLFF. The variable domain in full, completed from reference TRBV18 and TRBJ1-4, reads NAGVMQNPRHLVRRRGQEARLRCSPMKGHSHVYWYRQLPEEGLKFMVYLQKENIIDESGMPKERFSAEFPKEGPSILRIQQVVRGDSAAYFCASSPLDPQINEKLFFGSGTQLSVL.

The chain employs TRBV5-8 and TRBJ2-7; D is undetermined. This CDR3 is 13 amino acids long. Germline lookup yields CDR1 SGHTS and CDR2 YDEGEE. V was trimmed by 1 base and J by 0 bases, leaving 5 bases between them. The CDR3 here is CASSLRHSYEQYF. For the CDR3, the DNA is TGTGCCAGCAGCTTGCGGCACTCCTACGAGCAGTACTTC.

This clone came up a few times. The CDR3 reads CASTTGSLEQYF. Written as DNA, the CDR3 is TGTGCCAGCACTACAGGGTCATTGGAGCAGTACTTC. The rearrangement joins TRBV2 to TRBJ2-7, with a possible D match to TRBD1 (6 bases). CDR3 length: 12 residues. CDR1 and CDR2 (germline): SNHLY, FYNNEI. Trimming stripped 7 bases from V and 7 bases from J, with 14 bases between.

DNA for the CDR3: TGCGCCAGCAGCTTGTTCCAGGTCGGGGACACTGAAGCTTTCTTT. This encodes CASSLFQVGDTEAFF. The chain is built from TRBV5-1 and TRBJ1-1; no clear D gene. Germline V CDR1 and CDR2: SGHRS, YFSETQ. V was clipped by 1 base and J by 3 bases, with 13 bases between them. The CDR3 totals 15 residues.

J is TRBJ2-7 and V is TRBV7-6; 9 nucleotides agree with TRBD1. The germline V gene encodes CDR1 SGHVS and CDR2 FNYEAQ. The CDR3 has 14 amino acids. V dropped 3 bases and J dropped 2; count of bases not matched to a gene: 2. In nucleotides, the CDR3 is TGTGCCAGCAGCTTCGGGACAGGGACCTACGAGCAGTACTTC. Translation gives CASSFGTGTYEQYF.

The chain couples TRBV6-5 to TRBJ1-3; D not certain. CDR1 MNHEY and CDR2 SVGAGI come from the germline V gene. Trimming removed 6 bases from V and 4 bases from J, with 16 bases in between. This CDR3 contains 15 residues. CDR3 protein: CASRRTRGRGNTIYF. In DNA form, the CDR3 reads TGTGCCAGCAGGCGAACCCGGGGAAGGGGAAACACCATATATTTT.

This clone was seen only once. This rearrangement joins TRBV4-1 to TRBJ1-4; 8 bases match TRBD1. Trimming removed 4 bases from V and 7 bases from J; junction bases left unmatched: 8. The CDR3 sequence is 15 residues long. Germline CDR1 is MGHRA and CDR2 is YSYEKL. The CDR3 loop reads CASSPWTGRGEKLFF. The CDR3 region has the DNA TGCGCCAGCAGCCCCTGGACAGGGAGGGGTGAAAAACTGTTTTTT.

The chain combines TRBV30 with TRBJ1-2; a weak D match, TRBD1 (5 bases). The CDR3 length is 14 residues. The ends were cut back, 0 bases at V and 2 bases at J, with 10 bases in the middle. Germline values: CDR1 GTSNPN, CDR2 SVGIG (reference sequence). The CDR3, as DNA: TGTGCCTGGAGTGTACTGGGGCCGAACTATGGCTACACCTTC. Encoded protein: CAWSVLGPNYGYTF. The entire variable domain, with the rest obtained from reference TRBV30 and TRBJ1-2, is as follows: SQTIHQWPATLVQPVGSPLSLECTVEGTSNPNLYWYRQAAGRGLQLLFYSVGIGQISSEVPQNLSASRPQDRQFILSSKKLLLSDSGFYLCAWSVLGPNYGYTFGSGTRLTVV.

The rearrangement uses TRBV27 and TRBJ1-6, with 9 bases identical to TRBD1. The germline V gene encodes CDR1 MNHEY and CDR2 SMNVEV (reference sequence). This CDR3 comprises 14 residues. The V and J ends lost 5 bases and 9 bases, in that order; junction bases with no gene match: 5. The CDR3 DNA reads as TGTGCCAGCAGTGCCCGGGACAGGGTTTCACCCCTCCACTTT. This translates into CASSARDRVSPLHF.

This clone has just one count. The gene calls are TRBV11-3 and TRBJ1-1; D gene unclear. The CDR3 loop spans 13 amino acids. Germline CDR1 is SGHNT and CDR2 is YENEEA. Trimming removed 5 bases at V and 4 bases at J, with 11 bases between. Here the CDR3 DNA reads TGTGCCAGCAGCCTCCGACCGGGCACTGAAGCTTTCTTT. Translating gives CASSLRPGTEAFF.

V usage is TRBV6-5 and J usage is TRBJ2-7, with D unclear. Germline loops: CDR1 MNHEY, CDR2 SVGAGI. The V end was cut by 6 bases, the J end by 6 bases, with 9 bases between. This CDR3 spans 11 amino acids. The CDR3 loop reads CASSLGSEQYF. In nucleotides, the CDR3 is TGTGCCAGCAGCCTCGGGTCCGAGCAGTACTTC.

V gene TRBV18 combines with J gene TRBJ1-5; no reliable D call. Germline CDR1 KGHSH, CDR2 LQKENI. There are 13 residues in the CDR3. V was trimmed by 2 bases and J by 7 bases, leaving 9 bases between them. In nucleotides, the CDR3 is TGTGCCAGCTCACCAGGAGAGAGGCAGCCCCAGCATTTT. Translation gives CASSPGERQPQHF.

The V and J genes are TRBV11-2 and TRBJ1-2; TRBD1 matches 7 bases. The trim removed 2 bases at V and 4 bases at J, leaving 10 bases unmatched. The length of the CDR3 is 16 residues. Germline values: CDR1 SGHAT, CDR2 FQNNGV. CDR3 residues: CASSLWPGGLVYGYTF. CDR3 nucleotide sequence: TGTGCCAGCAGCTTATGGCCAGGGGGATTGGTCTATGGCTACACCTTC.

The V gene is TRBV19, the J gene TRBJ2-3, with 10 bases that match TRBD1. Trimming at V came to 3 bases and at J to 4 bases, leaving 4 bases not matched to a gene. CDR3 length equals 15 residues. Germline V gene data show CDR1 as LNHDA and CDR2 as SQIVND (reference sequence). This CDR3 is CASSIGDRGADTQYF. CDR3 nucleotide sequence: TGTGCCAGTAGTATTGGGGACAGGGGCGCAGATACGCAGTATTTT.

As DNA, the CDR3 is TGCAGCGTTGGAACTGGAGATAAGAATGGCTACACCTTC. Its protein product is CSVGTGDKNGYTF. The chain is built from TRBV29-1 and TRBJ1-2; the D is unclear. This CDR3 region has 13 residues. The V gene lost 4 bases and the J gene lost 6 bases, with 15 bases spanning the gap. The germline CDR1 and CDR2 sequences are SQVTM and ANQGSEA.

The V call is TRBV6-5, the J call TRBJ2-1; the match to TRBD1 covers 8 bases. This CDR3 is 14 amino acids long. Germline V gene lookup returns CDR1 MNHEY and CDR2 SVGAGI. Unmatched junction bases numbered 4, after V lost 0 bases and J lost 9 bases. The CDR3 loop reads CASSYSTRGLEQFF. In DNA form, the CDR3 reads TGTGCCAGCAGTTACTCGACCAGGGGGCTTGAGCAGTTCTTC.

The chain joins TRBV19 to TRBJ2-5, with D possibly TRBD1 on 7 matching bases. The germline V and J ends were trimmed by 5 bases and 9 bases, with 16 bases remaining between them. The germline gives CDR1 LNHDA, CDR2 SQIVND (reference sequence). The CDR3 length is 13 residues. The CDR3 DNA is TGTGCCAGTAGTCGGGGGTCCCAGGGGGCCCAGTACTTC. Translation gives CASSRGSQGAQYF.

This clone appeared a few times. The chain is built from TRBV6-4 and TRBJ2-7, with TRBD1 identical over 7 bases. Germline values: CDR1 MRHNA, CDR2 SNTAGT. The V gene end was trimmed by 6 bases and the J gene end by 2 bases; junction bases not matched to a gene: 7. The CDR3 extends over 14 amino acids. CDR3 DNA sequence: TGTGCCAGCAGACACAAGACAGGGCCCTACGAGCAGTACTTC. It codes for CASRHKTGPYEQYF.

The chain uses TRBV5-1 and TRBJ1-1; D unclear. V gave up 5 bases and J gave up 0 bases, with 11 bases separating them. This CDR3 has 14 residues. Germline values: CDR1 SGHRS, CDR2 YFSETQ. The CDR3 nucleotides read TGCGCCAGCAGTCTTCTAGAAGTGAACACTGAAGCTTTCTTT. Amino acid sequence: CASSLLEVNTEAFF. Full variable domain (remainder filled in from reference TRBV5-1 and TRBJ1-1): KAGVTQTPRYLIKTRGQQVTLSCSPISGHRSVSWYQQTPGQGLQFLFEYFSETQRNKGNFPGRFSGRQFSNSRSEMNVSTLELGDSALYLCASSLLEVNTEAFFGQGTRLTVV.